A selection of T cell receptor beta chains follows, all from one sample in a study of regulatory T cells in long-lasting Graves disease. TCRdb passed the multiplex PCR reads through MiXCR, listing each CDR3 protein once. There are 370,000 or so distinct CDR3 sequences in the sample; about a sixth occur only once, and roughly a fifth lies in the top ten. The same data also contributed to another study, on T cells in Graves' hyperthyroidism and ophthalmopathy.

Sequencing was performed on peripheral blood mononuclear cells (PBMCs), taken at new diagnosis, from a patient treated with antithyroid drugs. All receptors come from a woman younger than 35 with Graves disease. Both conserved end residues are part of each CDR3. The order of the fields is CDR3 protein, CDR3 DNA, clone size, D gene, CDR3 length, J gene, V gene. A D gene is named only where the DNA matches it firmly. Clone size, where shown, is once, few, many, or a class for clones that have expanded.

CASSDWTGSEQYF	TGTGCCAGCAGTGATTGGACAGGGTCCGAGCAGTACTTC	-	TRBD1	13	TRBJ2-7	TRBV2
CASSRDGHNLNHIYF	TGCGCCAGCAGCCGCGACGGACACAACCTAAACCACATATATTTT	once	-	15	TRBJ1-3	TRBV5-1
CASSFLIDTQYF	TGTGCCAGCAGTTTTCTGATAGATACGCAGTATTTT	many	-	12	TRBJ2-3	TRBV28
CASSAIGTREQYF	TGTGCCAGCAGTGCAATCGGGACCCGCGAGCAGTACTTC	once	-	13	TRBJ2-7	TRBV6-1
CAISESVSVGNNEQFF	TGTGCCATCAGTGAGTCTGTTAGCGTGGGGAACAATGAGCAGTTCTTC	-	-	16	TRBJ2-1	TRBV10-3
CSVEEGDEQYF	TGCAGCGTCGAAGAGGGGGACGAGCAGTACTTC	-	-	11	TRBJ2-7	TRBV29-1
CSASASEGLLYEQYF	TGCAGTGCTAGTGCATCCGAGGGCTTATTGTACGAGCAGTACTTC	many	-	15	TRBJ2-7	TRBV20-1
CASSLDQITGELFF	TGTGCCAGCAGCTTAGATCAGATCACCGGGGAGCTGTTTTTT	many	-	14	TRBJ2-2	TRBV7-2
CASSQKATSGAYEQYF	TGTGCCAGCAGCCAAAAAGCAACTAGCGGGGCCTACGAGCAGTACTTC	many	TRBD2	16	TRBJ2-7	TRBV3-1
CASKGHDTDTQYF	TGTGCCAGCAAGGGACATGACACAGATACGCAGTATTTT	many	-	13	TRBJ2-3	TRBV28
CSASQGVGTDTQYF	TGCAGTGCTAGTCAGGGGGTAGGCACAGATACGCAGTATTTT	many	TRBD1	14	TRBJ2-3	TRBV20-1
CASSVPGTGANVLTF	TGTGCCAGCAGTGTGCCAGGGACTGGGGCCAACGTCCTGACTTTC	many	-	15	TRBJ2-6	TRBV28
CASSFLRPMTRAASTEAFF	TGTGCCAGCAGTTTCCTCCGTCCCATGACAAGGGCGGCCAGCACTGAAGCTTTCTTT	many	-	19	TRBJ1-1	TRBV6-2/TRBV6-3
CASSSRQYGYTF	TGTGCCAGCAGTTCGAGACAGTATGGCTACACCTTC	-	-	12	TRBJ1-2	TRBV6-9
CATSGSGPGYTF	TGTGCCACCAGTGGATCAGGGCCCGGCTACACCTTC	-	-	12	TRBJ1-2	TRBV24-1
CASSASSSTTEAFF	TGTGCCAGCAGCGCTTCCTCTAGCACCACTGAAGCTTTCTTT	many	-	14	TRBJ1-1	TRBV11-2
CATSTEFNQPQHF	TGTGCCACCAGTACAGAGTTTAATCAGCCCCAGCATTTT	few	-	13	TRBJ1-5	TRBV24-1
CASSLWDTTTGELFF	TGTGCCAGCAGTTTATGGGACACAACTACCGGGGAGCTGTTTTTT	many	-	15	TRBJ2-2	TRBV27
CASSQLLAGGRETQYF	TGTGCCAGCAGCCAACTTTTAGCAGGGGGGAGAGAGACCCAGTACTTC	many	-	16	TRBJ2-5	TRBV3-1
CASSPDGSYGYTF	TGCGCCAGCAGCCCCGACGGAAGCTATGGCTACACCTTC	many	-	13	TRBJ1-2	TRBV5-1
CASSFGTTRSYNEQFF	TGTGCCAGCAGTTTCGGTACGACCCGGTCCTACAATGAGCAGTTCTTC	many	-	16	TRBJ2-1	TRBV12-3/TRBV12-4
CAWKAHVNTEAFF	TGTGCCTGGAAGGCCCATGTGAACACTGAAGCTTTCTTT	many	-	13	TRBJ1-1	TRBV30
CSVAVWTSNEQYF	TGCAGCGTTGCCGTTTGGACTAGCAACGAGCAGTACTTC	few	TRBD2	13	TRBJ2-7	TRBV29-1
CSARTHSGISYNEQFF	TGCAGTGCTAGGACCCACAGCGGGATCTCCTACAATGAGCAGTTCTTC	many	TRBD2	16	TRBJ2-1	TRBV20-1
CASSQLQGGWTEAFF	TGTGCCAGCAGCCAGCTACAAGGTGGGTGGACTGAAGCTTTCTTT	many	-	15	TRBJ1-1	TRBV3-1
CASSLREETSYEQYF	TGTGCCAGCAGCTTACGTGAGGAGACAAGCTACGAGCAGTACTTC	many	-	15	TRBJ2-7	TRBV11-1
CASSPGGFGEQYF	TGTGCCAGCTCCCCCGGCGGGTTCGGCGAGCAGTACTTC	few	-	13	TRBJ2-7	TRBV6-1
CASSRTSGRGWETQYF	TGTGCCAGCAGCCGGACTAGCGGCAGGGGGTGGGAGACCCAGTACTTC	many	TRBD2	16	TRBJ2-5	TRBV28
CATSGGSGRGYNEQFF	TGTGCCACCAGCGGCGGATCAGGGAGGGGTTACAATGAGCAGTTCTTC	many	TRBD2	16	TRBJ2-1	TRBV15
CSACRLAGGYNEQFF	TGCAGTGCTTGTAGACTAGCGGGAGGATACAATGAGCAGTTCTTC	-	TRBD2	15	TRBJ2-1	TRBV20-1
CAYGTRGDQPQHF	TGTGCCTACGGGACAAGGGGCGATCAGCCCCAGCATTTT	few	-	13	TRBJ1-5	TRBV30
CSVGGVSTGDSYEQYF	TGCAGCGTTGGGGGGGTGTCGACAGGGGATTCCTACGAGCAGTACTTC	few	TRBD1	16	TRBJ2-7	TRBV29-1
CASSNGTDTYNEQFF	TGTGCCAGCAGTAACGGGACAGACACCTACAATGAGCAGTTCTTC	-	TRBD1	15	TRBJ2-1	TRBV6-4